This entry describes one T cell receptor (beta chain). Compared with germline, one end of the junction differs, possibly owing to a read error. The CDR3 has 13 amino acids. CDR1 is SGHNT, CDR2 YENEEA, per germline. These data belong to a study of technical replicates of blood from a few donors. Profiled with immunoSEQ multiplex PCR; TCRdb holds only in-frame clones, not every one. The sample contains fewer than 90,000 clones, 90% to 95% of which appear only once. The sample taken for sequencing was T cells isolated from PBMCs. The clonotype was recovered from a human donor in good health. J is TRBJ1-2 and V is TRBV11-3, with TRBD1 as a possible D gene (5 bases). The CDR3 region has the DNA TGTGCCAGCAGCCCAACCACCATACCGGGGGTAAACTTC. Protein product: CASSPTTIPGVNF. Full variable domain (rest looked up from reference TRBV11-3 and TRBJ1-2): EAGVVQSPRYKIIEKKQPVAFWCNPISGHNTLYWYLQNLGQGPELLIRYENEEAVDDSQLPKDRFSAERLKGVDSTLKIQPAELGDSAVYLCASSPTTIPGVNFGSGTRLTVV.